The next 5 T cell receptor beta chains were all read from a single sample in a study of regulatory T cells in long-lasting Graves disease. Described time point: newly diagnosed GD, antithyroid drugs for less than 3 months. Extracted RNA from PBMCs served as the source of the TCR library. Arm-PCR of CDR3 regions with iRepertoire HTBI primers generated TCR beta libraries. TCRdb recomputed calls from the multiplex PCR reads with MiXCR, one row per CDR3 protein. This sample has 390,000 or so distinct CDR3 sequences, with 10% to 15% found just once. These records were also assigned to another study, of T cells in Graves' hyperthyroidism and ophthalmopathy.

Sequencing was performed on peripheral blood mononuclear cells (PBMCs), taken at new diagnosis, from a patient treated with antithyroid drugs. These receptors were obtained from a woman younger than 35 with Graves disease.

Regarding this clonotype: A far larger clone is one nucleotide away, so this likely arose from a read error. The chain links TRBV28 to TRBJ2-5, with D maybe TRBD2 (6 bases). The ends were cut back, 5 bases at V and 11 bases at J, with 27 bases in the middle. This CDR3 spans 16 amino acids. In germline, CDR1 is MDHEN, CDR2 SYDVKM. The CDR3 nucleotides read TGTGCCAGCAGTCTACTGGGGACTCCATACAACAATGAGCAGTACTTC. Residues: CASSLLGTPYNNEQYF. Variable domain in full (rest from reference TRBV28 and TRBJ2-5): DVKVTQSSRYLVKRTGEKVFLECVQDMDHENMFWYRQDPGLGLRLIYFSYDVKMKEKGDIPEGYSVSREKKERFSLILESASTNQTSMYLCASSLLGTPYNNEQYFGPGTRLLVL.

This clonotype was found a few times. This may come from a read error, since a much larger clone is one base off. The chain recombines TRBV7-6 with TRBJ2-2, with D possibly being TRBD2 (5 bases). Per the germline V gene, CDR1 is SGHVS and CDR2 is FNYEAQ. The CDR3 runs to 16 residues. Trimming took off 1 base at V and 5 bases at J, with 14 bases between the two ends. CDR3 residues: CASSLGASPRTGELFF. The CDR3 nucleotides read TGTGCCAGCAGCTTAGGGGCTAGCCCGAGGACCGGGGAGCTGTTTTTT.

The sample holds a few counts of this clonotype. This chain connects TRBV7-9 to TRBJ2-1; D unresolved. The last part of the DNA fits TRBJ2-5 better; the J call may be wrong. The CDR3 length is 15 residues. The germline V gene encodes CDR1 SEHNR and CDR2 FQNEAQ (reference sequence). CDR3 in amino acids: CASSPPTTGRETQYF. CDR3 DNA sequence: TGTGCCAGCAGCCCTCCGACCACGGGCCGGGAGACCCAGTACTTC.

The chain uses TRBV6-5 and TRBJ2-7; TRBD2 might be the D (6 bases). V was cut by 1 base and J by 9 bases, with 19 bases left in between. Germline CDR1 and CDR2: MNHEY and SVGAGI. This CDR3 spans 15 amino acids. CDR3 DNA sequence: TGTGCCAGCAGTTACTTCGAGCGGAGGGGCTTAGGGCAGTACTTC. This encodes CASSYFERRGLGQYF.

This clonotype was found many times. V is TRBV5-1 and J is TRBJ2-1, with TRBD1 matching 10 bases. The germline V gene has CDR1 SGHRS and CDR2 YFSETQ. V was clipped by 1 base and J by 8 bases; unmatched bases: 6. The CDR3 consists of 15 residues. CDR3 in amino acids: CASSLLGTGADEQFF. CDR3 coding DNA: TGCGCCAGCAGCTTGCTCGGGACAGGGGCCGATGAGCAGTTCTTC.